The clone carrying this TCR beta chain appeared once. As yet, its antigen is unknown. The record originates from a study of cytomegalovirus exposure and HLA in healthy donors. Some clones are missing from TCRdb's copy, which holds only in-frame ones; the method was immunoSEQ multiplex PCR. The sample contains 100,000 to 120,000 clones, approximately 96% of which appear only once. This CDR3 spans 14 amino acids. With V trimmed by 3 bases and J by 2 bases, 1 base remained unmatched. Per germline, CDR1 LNHDA and CDR2 SQIVND (reference sequence). Study-wide points: The classifier, whose performance was assessed in both the original and validation cohorts, reportedly diagnosed cytomegalovirus status with high specificity and sensitivity. TCR beta chains numbering more than 150 were designated cytomegalovirus-associated.

This chain connects TRBV19 to TRBJ1-5; 7 nucleotides agree with TRBD1. The sequencing sample was made of PBMCs. The source is a young woman in good health and CMV-seronegative. The CDR3 loop is CASSMGTGNQPQHF. The CDR3, as DNA: TGTGCCAGTAGTATGGGGACAGGCAATCAGCCCCAGCATTTT.